These 32 T cell receptor beta chains were all obtained from the same sample, sequenced in a study of control samples from healthy donors and cancer patients. This table comes from immunoSEQ multiplex PCR, and its TCRdb copy is limited to in-frame clones, with some not included. The profile shows about 94,000 clones, approximately 90% of them singletons. The sequencing sample was made of blood. Receptors were obtained from a woman between 18 and 29 years old in good health.

The genes are TRBV7-9 and TRBJ2-1, with 13 bases fitting TRBD2. This CDR3 has 15 amino acids. The germline V gene encodes CDR1 SEHNR and CDR2 FQNEAQ (reference sequence). V was pared by 7 bases and J by 9 bases, with 9 bases of the junction left unmatched. The CDR3 is CASKETSGGDGEQFF. Written as DNA, the CDR3 is TGTGCCAGCAAGGAAACTAGCGGGGGGGACGGTGAGCAGTTCTTC.

The chain couples TRBV5-1 to TRBJ1-1; D is unresolved. The V and J ends lost 2 bases and 3 bases respectively, with 8 bases between them. From germline, CDR1 is SGHRS and CDR2 YFSETQ. This CDR3 comprises 13 residues. The CDR3 region is CASSFATDTEAFF. The CDR3 coding sequence is TGCGCCAGCAGCTTTGCGACGGACACTGAAGCTTTCTTT.

V usage is TRBV2 and J usage is TRBJ1-2; TRBD1 aligns across 8 bases. The CDR3 consists of 18 residues. V was clipped by 2 bases and J by 0 bases; unmatched bases: 11. Germline lookup yields CDR1 SNHLY and CDR2 FYNNEI. The CDR3 reads CASSESRQGNIANYGYTF. CDR3 in DNA: TGTGCCAGCAGTGAATCGAGACAGGGGAATATAGCTAACTATGGCTACACCTTC.

This sequence joins TRBV5-3 and TRBJ1-1, with no clear D. TRBV5-3 is an open reading frame, and its role is uncertain. The length of the CDR3 is 12 residues. With 5 bases removed from V and 1 base from J, the gap between germline ends came to 6 bases. The CDR3 protein is CARSPRNTEAFF. The CDR3 nucleotides are TGTGCCAGAAGTCCCCGGAACACTGAAGCTTTCTTT.

This chain connects TRBV19 to TRBJ1-5; D not resolved. Germline-derived CDR1 and CDR2 are LNHDA and SQIVND (reference sequence). V dropped 6 bases and J dropped 0 bases, with 9 bases sitting between them. The CDR3 is 14 amino acids. The CDR3 loop reads CASSDFFSNQPQHF. The CDR3, as DNA: TGTGCCAGTAGCGATTTTTTTAGCAATCAGCCCCAGCATTTT.

J is TRBJ2-3 and V is TRBV5-1, with D possibly matching TRBD2 (5 bases). V shed 3 bases and J shed 0 bases, with 14 bases lying between them. CDR1 and CDR2 from the germline V gene are SGHRS and YFSETQ. The CDR3 totals 16 residues. In nucleotides, the CDR3 is TGCGCCAGCAGCTCGGGATTAATGTCTAGCACAGATACGCAGTATTTT. It specifies CASSSGLMSSTDTQYF.

This chain links TRBV6-5 with TRBJ2-1, with 12 bases identical to TRBD2. V shed 2 bases, J shed 8 bases, and the junction held 4 bases outside the gene matches. The CDR3 runs to 15 residues. Germline V gene sequence: CDR1 MNHEY, CDR2 SVGAGI. The CDR3 spells CASSYRLAGGDEQFF. The CDR3 DNA sequence: TGTGCCAGCAGTTACCGGCTAGCGGGGGGGGATGAGCAGTTCTTC.

The rearrangement joins TRBV29-1 to TRBJ1-1; a possible D gene is TRBD1 (6 bases). Germline CDR1 SQVTM, CDR2 ANQGSEA. V was shortened by 6 bases and J by 4 bases, with 18 bases between the two germline ends. The CDR3 has 14 residues. The DNA of the CDR3 is TGCAGCGTGGTAATGGGGGGCAGGGGCACTGAAGCTTTCTTT. Encoded protein: CSVVMGGRGTEAFF.

The CDR3 DNA follows: TGCGCCAGCAGTTCGACAGGGGCCAACTATGGCTACACCTTC. Its protein is CASSSTGANYGYTF. V and J are TRBV5-1 and TRBJ1-2, with 8 bases fitting TRBD1. The CDR3 spans 14 residues. With V trimmed by 5 bases and J by 2 bases, 5 bases remained unmatched. CDR1 is SGHRS, CDR2 YFSETQ, per germline. Looking up the rest from reference TRBV5-1 and TRBJ1-2 gives the full variable domain: KAGVTQTPRYLIKTRGQQVTLSCSPISGHRSVSWYQQTPGQGLQFLFEYFSETQRNKGNFPGRFSGRQFSNSRSEMNVSTLELGDSALYLCASSSTGANYGYTFGSGTRLTVV.

The chain couples TRBV5-4 to TRBJ2-7, with a possible D match to TRBD1 (6 bases). V was clipped by 6 bases and J by 2 bases, with 15 bases between them. Germline CDR1 SGHNT, CDR2 YYREEE (reference sequence). The CDR3 loop spans 14 amino acids. DNA of the CDR3: TGTGCCAGCAACCTCCAGGGGTCCACCTACGAGCAGTACTTC. The encoded protein is CASNLQGSTYEQYF.

V usage is TRBV27 and J usage is TRBJ2-1; D is possibly TRBD1 or TRBD2 (5 bases each). The CDR3 extends over 12 amino acids. Trimming took 10 bases from V and 7 from J, leaving 14 bases between them. Germline V lookup: CDR1 MNHEY, CDR2 SMNVEV (reference sequence). The DNA for the CDR3 is TGTGCCACCCTCTGGGGGAGTAATGAGCAGTTCTTC. This sequence encodes CATLWGSNEQFF.

This sequence joins TRBV4-1 and TRBJ1-5, with D possibly being TRBD1 (5 bases). V lost 1 base to trimming and J lost 2 bases, with 15 bases between them. The CDR3 is made up of 17 amino acids. From germline, CDR1 is MGHRA and CDR2 YSYEKL. Written as DNA, the CDR3 is TGCGCCAGCAGCCAAGGACCCCCCGGGACCCGCAATCAGCCCCAGCATTTT. It translates to CASSQGPPGTRNQPQHF.

V and J are TRBV12-3 or TRBV12-4 and TRBJ2-3; D is uncertain. The CDR3 contains 11 residues. The V end lost 5 bases, the J end lost 2 bases, and 2 bases lay between the germline ends. This chain's CDR3 is CASSITDTQYF. CDR3 nucleotide sequence: TGTGCCAGCAGTATCACAGATACGCAGTATTTT.

The chain is built from TRBV9 and TRBJ2-3, with TRBD1 matching 10 bases. Germline V lookup: CDR1 SGDLS, CDR2 YYNGEE. The junction had 18 bases not matched to a gene; V was cut back by 3 bases and J by 5 bases. This CDR3 is built from 19 residues. The CDR3 region is CASSAPLPLDRGGRDTQYF. CDR3 bases: TGTGCCAGCAGCGCCCCCCTCCCCTTGGACAGGGGGGGGAGAGATACGCAGTATTTT.

The genes are TRBV28 and TRBJ2-5; D unresolved. This CDR3 region has 13 residues. V was cut by 4 bases and J by 7 bases, with 13 bases left in between. The germline V gene has CDR1 MDHEN and CDR2 SYDVKM. The CDR3 sequence: CASSYNQKATQYF. CDR3 sequence (DNA): TGTGCCAGCAGTTATAATCAGAAGGCGACCCAGTACTTC.

The V gene is TRBV24-1, the J gene TRBJ2-5, with D unresolved. V was clipped by 2 bases and J by 10 bases, with 10 bases between them. CDR1 is KGHDR, CDR2 SFDVKD, per germline. The CDR3 length is 12 residues. DNA for the CDR3: TGTGCCACCAGTGATTCCAAGAGAGGCCAGTACTTC. This gives the protein CATSDSKRGQYF.

This clone has just a few counts. The CDR3 DNA follows: TGTGCCAGCAGTGACTCCAGGGTCGACACCGGGGAGCTGTTTTTT. Translation gives CASSDSRVDTGELFF. The chain has TRBV6-4 and TRBJ2-2; the D gene is possibly TRBD1 (5 bases). This CDR3 is built from 15 residues. Germline V gene sequence: CDR1 MRHNA, CDR2 SNTAGT. The ends were cut back, 0 bases at V and 3 bases at J, with 8 bases in the middle.

A single count supports this clone. The rearrangement uses TRBV19 and TRBJ1-5; D possibly corresponds to TRBD1 (6 bases). Trimming pared 7 bases from V and 1 base from J, leaving 11 bases between. Germline-derived CDR1 and CDR2 are LNHDA and SQIVND (reference sequence). The CDR3 has 14 amino acids. In DNA, the CDR3 is TGTGCCAGTACCTTAGGACAGAGCAATCAGCCCCAGCATTTT. Translation: CASTLGQSNQPQHF. Full variable domain (missing parts from reference TRBV19 and TRBJ1-5): DGGITQSPKYLFRKEGQNVTLSCEQNLNHDAMYWYRQDPGQGLRLIYYSQIVNDFQKGDIAEGYSVSREKKESFPLTVTSAQKNPTAFYLCASTLGQSNQPQHFGDGTRLSIL.

V is TRBV9 and J is TRBJ1-1; no clear D. Trimming removed 4 bases from V and 1 base from J, with 14 bases in between. The CDR3 is made up of 15 amino acids. The germline gives CDR1 SGDLS, CDR2 YYNGEE. This CDR3 is CASSPEEQPNTEAFF. CDR3 bases: TGTGCCAGCAGCCCCGAAGAGCAGCCGAACACTGAAGCTTTCTTT.

The rearrangement uses TRBV6-5 and TRBJ1-3; D unclear. The CDR3 consists of 13 residues. Looked up from germline, CDR1 is MNHEY and CDR2 is SVGAGI. V dropped 4 bases and J dropped 5 bases, with 9 bases sitting between them. CDR3: CASSSHTRNTIYF. CDR3 nucleotide sequence: TGTGCCAGCAGTTCCCATACTAGAAACACCATATATTTT.

J is TRBJ2-5 and V is TRBV11-2; D gene uncertain. The germline V and J ends were trimmed by 3 bases and 5 bases, with 10 bases remaining between them. The CDR3 has 13 residues. Germline V CDR1 and CDR2: SGHAT, FQNNGV. This CDR3 reads CASSFPAWETQYF. The CDR3 region has the DNA TGTGCCAGCAGCTTTCCAGCATGGGAGACCCAGTACTTC. Drawing the rest from reference TRBV11-2 and TRBJ2-5, the complete variable domain is EAGVAQSPRYKIIEKRQSVAFWCNPISGHATLYWYQQILGQGPKLLIQFQNNGVVDDSQLPKDRFSAERLKGVDSTLKIQPAKLEDSAVYLCASSFPAWETQYFGPGTRLLVL.

The J gene is TRBJ1-2, the V gene TRBV18; unclear D gene. V shed 5 bases and J shed 6 bases, with 10 bases lying between them. Germline-derived CDR1 and CDR2 are KGHSH and LQKENI. The CDR3 is made up of 12 amino acids. The CDR3 is CASSLPGDGYTF. The CDR3 DNA is TGTGCCAGCTCATTGCCGGGAGATGGCTACACCTTC.

This sequence joins TRBV13 and TRBJ2-6, with 8 bases matching TRBD2. With 4 bases clipped from V and 0 bases from J, the junction kept 8 bases outside the gene matches. Germline V gene data show CDR1 as PRHDT and CDR2 as FYEKMQ (reference sequence). This CDR3 has 18 amino acids. In nucleotides, the CDR3 is TGTGCCAGCAGCTGGTCCTTTAGCGGGGACTCTGGGGCCAACGTCCTGACTTTC. It translates to CASSWSFSGDSGANVLTF.

The chain recombines TRBV19 with TRBJ1-5, with 7 bases that match TRBD1. Trimming removed 5 bases from V and 3 bases from J; junction bases left unmatched: 4. The CDR3 has 14 residues. Germline V gene data show CDR1 as LNHDA and CDR2 as SQIVND (reference sequence). CDR3 nucleotide sequence: TGTGCCAGTAGTTTACAGGGGAACAATCAGCCCCAGCATTTT. As protein: CASSLQGNNQPQHF.

The CDR3 loop is CATRFGTAEKLFF. CDR3 nucleotide sequence: TGTGCCACCCGCTTCGGGACAGCCGAAAAACTGTTTTTT. The rearrangement links TRBV19 to TRBJ1-4; TRBD1 agrees at 7 bases. The CDR3 spans 13 residues. From germline, CDR1 is LNHDA and CDR2 SQIVND (reference sequence). The V gene end was trimmed by 10 bases and the J gene end by 8 bases; junction bases not matched to a gene: 10.

The chain recombines TRBV10-3 with TRBJ1-2; TRBD1 might be the D (5 bases). V lost 1 base and J lost 0, with 9 bases in between. The CDR3 runs 15 residues. Per germline, CDR1 ENHRY and CDR2 SYGVKD. Here the CDR3 DNA reads TGTGCCATCAGTGAGTGGGACGGCCCTAACTATGGCTACACCTTC. As protein: CAISEWDGPNYGYTF.

The chain joins TRBV7-3 to TRBJ2-7; TRBD2 matches 8 bases. CDR1 and CDR2 from the germline V gene are SGHTA and FQGTGA. Germline trimming cut 3 bases from V and 6 bases from J; bases unmatched to any gene: 1. The CDR3 runs to 12 residues. The chain's CDR3 is CASSFRGGEQYF. CDR3 nucleotide sequence: TGTGCCAGCAGCTTTCGGGGGGGCGAGCAGTACTTC.

The chain has TRBV15 and TRBJ2-3; 8 nucleotides match TRBD2. The CDR3 length is 14 residues. V gave up 8 bases and J gave up 4 bases; unmatched junction bases: 8. Germline lookup yields CDR1 LNHNV and CDR2 YYDKDF (reference sequence). The CDR3 reads CATSGSGGPDTQYF. CDR3 nucleotides: TGTGCCACCTCGGGGAGCGGGGGCCCAGATACGCAGTATTTT.

The chain uses TRBV19 and TRBJ1-2; tentatively, D is TRBD1 (5 bases). From germline, CDR1 is LNHDA and CDR2 SQIVND (reference sequence). Trimming took off 6 bases at V and 4 bases at J, with 18 bases between the two ends. The CDR3 contains 15 residues. CDR3 nucleotide sequence: TGTGCCAGTAGGAAGGGGCAGGGCGGCGGCTATGGCTACACCTTC. This translates into CASRKGQGGGYGYTF. The variable domain in full, with the rest retrieved from reference TRBV19 and TRBJ1-2, is DGGITQSPKYLFRKEGQNVTLSCEQNLNHDAMYWYRQDPGQGLRLIYYSQIVNDFQKGDIAEGYSVSREKKESFPLTVTSAQKNPTAFYLCASRKGQGGGYGYTFGSGTRLTVV.

This chain joins TRBV5-5 and TRBJ1-2; no clear D. V shed 1 base and J shed 5 bases, with 9 bases lying between them. Germline V gene lookup returns CDR1 SGHKS and CDR2 YYEKEE (reference sequence). CDR3 length equals 13 residues. The DNA of the CDR3 is TGTGCCAGCAGCTTGAATGACATTTATGGCTACACCTTC. This encodes CASSLNDIYGYTF.

The V call is TRBV11-3, the J call TRBJ2-2; 7 bases are shared with TRBD1. The V segment lost 0 bases and the J segment 4 bases; nucleotides outside the gene matches: 14. The CDR3 runs to 19 residues. The germline gives CDR1 SGHNT, CDR2 YENEEA. The CDR3 DNA reads as TGTGCCAGCAGCTTAGATTATTCCTTGGCAGGGGGTAGCACCGGGGAGCTGTTTTTT. It codes for CASSLDYSLAGGSTGELFF.

The rearrangement joins TRBV6-5 to TRBJ1-6; the D is unclear. The germline CDR1 and CDR2 sequences are MNHEY and SVGAGI. V was pared by 0 bases and J by 14 bases, with 14 bases between. The CDR3 has 14 residues. The CDR3: CASSYSQSTEALHF. The CDR3 DNA is TGTGCCAGCAGTTACTCACAATCCACGGAAGCCCTCCACTTT.